Below are 13 T cell receptor beta chains sequenced from a single sample in a study of T cells in Graves' hyperthyroidism and ophthalmopathy. TCR beta CDR3 regions were amplified from RNA. TCR CDR3 underwent first-round RT-PCR with the HTBI primer set. Using its own MiXCR run on the multiplex PCR reads, TCRdb lists one record per CDR3 protein. The top ten hold under 8.5% of the sample, which has about 640,000 distinct CDR3 sequences, just under 45% seen once. Sequencing was done on a sample of peripheral blood or thyroid tissue (not recorded which). These receptors were collected from an adult man with Graves' disease, either hyperthyroidism or ophthalmopathy (not recorded which).

The chain employs TRBV7-6 and TRBJ2-7, with 7 bases aligning to TRBD1. CDR3 length: 15 amino acids. Trimming took 1 base from V and 2 from J; bases not matched to a gene: 5. The germline V gene encodes CDR1 SGHVS and CDR2 FNYEAQ. This CDR3 is CASSLEVGTAYEQYF. The DNA of the CDR3 is TGTGCCAGCAGCTTAGAAGTCGGGACAGCCTACGAGCAGTACTTC.

This clonotype was counted at least ten times. The chain has TRBV7-6 and TRBJ2-7; tentative D call: TRBD1 (6 bases). CDR3 length equals 14 residues. Germline V gene sequence: CDR1 SGHVS, CDR2 FNYEAQ. With 3 bases removed from V and 7 bases from J, the gap between germline ends came to 16 bases. The CDR3 sequence is CASSFRGEGDEQYF. CDR3 DNA: TGTGCCAGCAGCTTCAGGGGCGAAGGAGATGAGCAGTACTTC. The complete variable domain, with remaining parts taken from reference TRBV7-6 and TRBJ2-7, reads GAGVSQSPRYKVTKRGQDVALRCDPISGHVSLYWYRQALGQGPEFLTYFNYEAQQDKSGLPNDRFSAERPEGSISTLTIQRTEQRDSAMYRCASSFRGEGDEQYFGPGTRLTVT.

The chain joins TRBV20-1 to TRBJ1-5; 7 bases are a match to TRBD1. V lost 6 bases, J lost 4 bases, and 12 bases stayed unmatched. There are 15 residues in the CDR3. Looked up from germline, CDR1 is DFQATT and CDR2 is SNEGSKA (reference sequence). CDR3 nucleotides: TGCAGTGCCACGGAGGGGGCGGGTAAAAATCAGCCCCAGCATTTT. Translated, it gives CSATEGAGKNQPQHF.

This clonotype appeared once. The chain combines TRBV12-3 or TRBV12-4 with TRBJ1-5, with 8 bases matching TRBD1. The junction had 12 bases not matched to a gene; V was cut back by 8 bases and J by 6 bases. This CDR3 spans 15 amino acids. The CDR3 DNA sequence: TGTGCCAGCGGCTTTCTGACAGGGGTGGGTCAGCCCCAGCATTTT. Its translation: CASGFLTGVGQPQHF.

The chain carries TRBV5-1 and TRBJ2-7; 7 bases fit TRBD2. V shed 3 bases, J shed 0 bases, and the junction held 3 bases outside the gene matches. This CDR3 is 14 amino acids long. The germline V gene has CDR1 SGHRS and CDR2 YFSETQ. DNA for the CDR3: TGCGCCAGCAGCTGGAGCGGGGCCTCCTACGAGCAGTACTTC. This codes for CASSWSGASYEQYF.

Remarks on this clonotype: One end of the junction is discordant with germline, which a read error may explain. V gene TRBV12-3 or TRBV12-4 combines with J gene TRBJ2-2; 16 nucleotides align to TRBD2. The CDR3 length is 19 residues. For the CDR3, the DNA is TGTGCCAGCAGTTTACTGGGACTAGCGGGAGGGTTGTACACCGAGGAGCTGTTTTTT. This translates into CASSLLGLAGGLYTEELFF.

V gene TRBV19 combines with J gene TRBJ2-7; D remains ambiguous. Germline V gene lookup returns CDR1 LNHDA and CDR2 SQIVND (reference sequence). The CDR3 consists of 11 residues. Trimming pared 4 bases from V and 5 bases from J, leaving 6 bases between. The CDR3 reads CASSTAHEQYF. For the CDR3, the DNA is TGTGCCAGTAGTACCGCCCACGAGCAGTACTTC.

This chain joins TRBV19 and TRBJ1-1; perhaps TRBD1 as D (5 bases). The CDR3 is 12 amino acids. CDR1 and CDR2 from the germline V gene are LNHDA and SQIVND (reference sequence). Trimming stripped 3 bases from V and 11 bases from J, with 13 bases between. The CDR3 coding sequence is TGTGCCAGTAGTATCTGGGGGAAGGGGGCTTTCTTT. It encodes CASSIWGKGAFF.

This rearrangement joins TRBV6-5 to TRBJ1-5; 7 bases fit TRBD1. Germline values: CDR1 MNHEY, CDR2 SVGAGI. This CDR3 comprises 16 residues. Trimming cost V 8 bases and J 0 bases; bases outside gene matches: 10. The CDR3 DNA sequence: TGTGCCAGCCGCGCCGGGACAGCCTATAGCAATCAGCCCCAGCATTTT. Translating gives CASRAGTAYSNQPQHF.

This clonotype came up a few times. J is TRBJ1-2 and V is TRBV29-1; possibly TRBD1 for D (5 bases). The CDR3 covers 16 residues. Germline values: CDR1 SQVTM, CDR2 ANQGSEA. V was shortened by 0 bases and J by 1 base, with 15 bases between the two germline ends. CDR3 nucleotide sequence: TGCAGCGTTGAAGATCGTTCGGTGGACAATAACTATGGCTACACCTTC. This sequence encodes CSVEDRSVDNNYGYTF.

Only a few counts were recorded for this clonotype. The chain couples TRBV24-1 to TRBJ2-5; TRBD1 matches 9 bases. With V trimmed by 10 bases and J by 4 bases, 12 bases remained unmatched. CDR3 size: 15 residues. Germline loops: CDR1 KGHDR, CDR2 SFDVKD. The CDR3 spells CATETGPTGGETQYF. The CDR3 DNA is TGTGCCACAGAAACAGGGCCGACAGGGGGAGAGACCCAGTACTTC.

The gene calls are TRBV7-9 and TRBJ1-1, with 9 bases matching TRBD1. From germline, CDR1 is SEHNR and CDR2 FQNEAQ (reference sequence). The CDR3 runs to 15 residues. Trimming removed 4 bases from V and 5 bases from J; junction bases left unmatched: 8. CDR3 sequence reads: CASSSTGGARTEAFF. CDR3 nucleotide sequence: TGTGCCAGCAGCTCTACAGGGGGCGCGAGAACTGAAGCTTTCTTT.

This chain joins TRBV24-1 and TRBJ1-2; D remains unclear. V gave up 5 bases and J gave up 7 bases, with 10 bases separating them. The CDR3 spans 12 residues. Germline CDR1 KGHDR, CDR2 SFDVKD. The CDR3 is CATSGGGGGYTF. The CDR3 nucleotides are TGTGCCACCAGTGGGGGAGGAGGTGGCTACACCTTC.